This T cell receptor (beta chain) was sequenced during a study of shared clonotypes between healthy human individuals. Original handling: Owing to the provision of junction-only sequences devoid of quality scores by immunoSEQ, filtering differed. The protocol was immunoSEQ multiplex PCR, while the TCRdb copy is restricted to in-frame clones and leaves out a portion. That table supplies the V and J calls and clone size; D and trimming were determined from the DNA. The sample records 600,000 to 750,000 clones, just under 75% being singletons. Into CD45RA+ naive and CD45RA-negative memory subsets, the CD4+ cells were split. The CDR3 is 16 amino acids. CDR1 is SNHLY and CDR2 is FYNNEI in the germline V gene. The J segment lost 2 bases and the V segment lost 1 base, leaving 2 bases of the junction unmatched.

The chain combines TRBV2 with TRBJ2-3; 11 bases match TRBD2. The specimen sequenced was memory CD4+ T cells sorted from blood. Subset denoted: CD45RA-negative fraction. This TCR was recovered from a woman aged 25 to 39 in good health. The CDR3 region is CASSEGLAGITDTQYF. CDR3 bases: TGTGCCAGCAGTGAAGGACTAGCGGGGATCACAGATACGCAGTATTTT.